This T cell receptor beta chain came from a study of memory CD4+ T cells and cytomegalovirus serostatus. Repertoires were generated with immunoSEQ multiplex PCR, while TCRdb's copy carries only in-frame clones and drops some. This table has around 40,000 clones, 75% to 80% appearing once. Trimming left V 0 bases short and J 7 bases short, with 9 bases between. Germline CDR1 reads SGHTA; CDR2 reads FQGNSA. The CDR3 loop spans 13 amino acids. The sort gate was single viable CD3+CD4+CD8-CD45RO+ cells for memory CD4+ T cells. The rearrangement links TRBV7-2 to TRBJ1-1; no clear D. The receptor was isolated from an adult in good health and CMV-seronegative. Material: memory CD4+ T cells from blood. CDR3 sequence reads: CASSLAVAVEAFF. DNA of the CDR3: TGTGCCAGCAGCTTAGCGGTGGCAGTTGAAGCTTTCTTT.